A single sample is the source of the 8 T cell receptor beta chains below, sequenced in a study of a mutant IDH1 vaccine in newly diagnosed glioma. This sample's time point: week 5, during vaccination. With topical imiquimod, each dose of the vaccine consisted of 300 ug of mutant IDH1 20-mer peptide. Their specific antigens are unknown. Libraries were prepared by immunoSEQ multiplex PCR; TCRdb keeps only in-frame clonotypes and omits some of them. The table shows about 50,000 clones, with 84% occurring only once. The starting material was PBMCs, obtained from a glioma patient whose treatment included an IDH1 peptide vaccine. The receptors were gathered from a woman between 45 and 60 years old with glioma.

The genes are TRBV7-2 and TRBJ2-3, with D possibly being TRBD2 (5 bases). CDR3 length: 16 residues. Trimming took off 5 bases at V and 9 bases at J, with 24 bases between the two ends. The germline V gene encodes CDR1 SGHTA and CDR2 FQGNSA. The CDR3 protein is CASSPRAPERARTQYF. The CDR3 region has the DNA TGTGCCAGCAGCCCGAGGGCCCCGGAAAGGGCGAGAACGCAGTATTTT.

The V call is TRBV5-4, the J call TRBJ2-1, with 9 positions matching TRBD1. Looked up from germline, CDR1 is SGHNT and CDR2 is YYREEE (reference sequence). Trimming removed 5 bases from V and 0 bases from J; junction bases left unmatched: 3. The CDR3 totals 15 residues. DNA for the CDR3: TGTGCCAGCAGACCGGACAGGGGCTCCTACAATGAGCAGTTCTTC. Amino acids: CASRPDRGSYNEQFF.

This clone has more than one count but fewer than ten. The chain has TRBV9 and TRBJ2-2; D is uncertain. The CDR3 is 13 residues long. V lost 0 bases to trimming and J lost 1 base, with 1 base between them. The germline gives CDR1 SGDLS, CDR2 YYNGEE. The DNA for the CDR3 is TGTGCCAGCAGCGTAGGGAACACCGGGGAGCTGTTTTTT. Amino acids: CASSVGNTGELFF.

The CDR3: CASSLDTQGETQYF. CDR3 nucleotides: TGTGCCAGCAGCTTGGACACTCAAGGGGAGACCCAGTACTTC. V gene TRBV5-4 combines with J gene TRBJ2-5; D unresolved. The germline V and J ends were trimmed by 0 bases and 5 bases, with 11 bases remaining between them. In germline, CDR1 is SGHNT, CDR2 YYREEE (reference sequence). The CDR3 has 14 residues.

V usage is TRBV19 and J usage is TRBJ2-2, with 9 bases identical to TRBD1. Germline trimming cut 3 bases from V and 6 bases from J; bases unmatched to any gene: 5. This CDR3 is built from 15 residues. Germline V lookup: CDR1 LNHDA, CDR2 SQIVND (reference sequence). The chain's CDR3 is CASSMGQGWAGELFF. CDR3 DNA: TGTGCCAGTAGTATGGGACAGGGATGGGCCGGGGAGCTGTTTTTT.

This clone was observed once. This rearrangement joins TRBV9 to TRBJ2-5; 11 positions match TRBD2. CDR3 length: 15 residues. V was pared by 3 bases and J by 5 bases, with 6 bases of the junction left unmatched. Germline lookup yields CDR1 SGDLS and CDR2 YYNGEE. CDR3 DNA sequence: TGTGCCAGCAGCGATAGCGGGGGGGCCTGGGAGACCCAGTACTTC. Its translation: CASSDSGGAWETQYF.

The chain has TRBV6-4 and TRBJ2-7; possible D gene TRBD1, 6 bases. This CDR3 contains 14 residues. Per germline, CDR1 MRHNA and CDR2 SNTAGT. The V end lost 6 bases, the J end lost 1 base, and 13 bases lay between the germline ends. The CDR3 reads CASRTGTLSYEQYF. CDR3 coding DNA: TGTGCCAGCAGGACCGGGACACTGTCCTACGAGCAGTACTTC.

The chain couples TRBV10-1 to TRBJ2-7, with D possibly being TRBD1 (6 bases). This CDR3 is built from 13 residues. Looked up from germline, CDR1 is WNHNN and CDR2 is SYGVQD (reference sequence). Trimming removed 4 bases at V and 6 bases at J, with 13 bases between. The CDR3 nucleotides read TGCGCCAGCAGTGCCCAACAGGGCTCCGAGCAGTACTTC. Its translation is CASSAQQGSEQYF.